Each of the 14 T cell receptor beta chains below was sequenced from the same sample in a study of T-cell reconstitution after alpha-beta-depleted transplantation in children. Preparation of the TCRbeta library involved a method that used unique molecular identifiers. TCRdb independently ran MiXCR on the PCR reads; one entry per CDR3 protein. The sample records about 510,000 distinct CDR3 sequences, over 9.5% being singletons. The sequencing used PBMCs, mostly from graft donor cells, collected 180 days after TCRalphabeta/CD19-depleted stem cell transplant. The receptors derive from a female patient aged 2-15 years who had a stem cell transplant for aplastic anemia, so the T cells may come from the graft donor.

This clonotype was detected only a few times. The chain joins TRBV4-3 to TRBJ2-1; 8 positions match TRBD1. CDR1 and CDR2 (germline): LGHNA, YSLEER. V shed 0 bases, J shed 4 bases, and the junction held 8 bases outside the gene matches. The CDR3 loop spans 17 amino acids. CDR3 region: CASSQETQGAWYNEQFF. In nucleotides, the CDR3 is TGCGCCAGCAGCCAAGAGACGCAGGGGGCGTGGTACAATGAGCAGTTCTTC.

This clonotype has only a few counts. The CDR3 spells CASSFVRDRGSPLHF. CDR3 DNA sequence: TGTGCCAGCAGCTTTGTCCGGGACAGGGGTTCACCCCTCCACTTT. The gene calls are TRBV7-9 and TRBJ1-6; TRBD1 matches at 10 bases. The CDR3 is made up of 15 amino acids. Trimming cost V 3 bases and J 9 bases; bases outside gene matches: 5. Germline-derived CDR1 and CDR2 are SEHNR and FQNEAQ (reference sequence).

This clonotype was counted a few times. The chain carries TRBV18 and TRBJ2-1; 7 positions match TRBD2. This CDR3 comprises 16 residues. Germline-derived CDR1 and CDR2 are KGHSH and LQKENI. Trimming cost V 3 bases and J 1 base; bases outside gene matches: 6. The CDR3 DNA is TGTGCCAGCTCACCGATGGCGGGAGTATCCTACAATGAGCAGTTCTTC. Translated, it gives CASSPMAGVSYNEQFF.

The genes are TRBV5-1 and TRBJ2-3; no definite D call. The CDR3 length is 13 residues. Trimming removed 4 bases at V and 2 bases at J, with 8 bases between. CDR1 SGHRS and CDR2 YFSETQ come from the germline V gene. The CDR3 protein is CASSVFVTDTQYF. The CDR3 DNA sequence: TGCGCCAGCAGCGTCTTTGTCACAGATACGCAGTATTTT.

The V gene is TRBV29-1, the J gene TRBJ2-2; a weak D match, TRBD2 (6 bases). The germline V gene encodes CDR1 SQVTM and CDR2 ANQGSEA. With 5 bases removed from V and 7 bases from J, the gap between germline ends came to 17 bases. The length of the CDR3 is 14 residues. The CDR3 is CSVRRDGMSGELFF. CDR3 DNA sequence: TGCAGCGTTAGGCGGGACGGGATGAGCGGGGAGCTGTTTTTT.

The chain uses TRBV29-1 and TRBJ1-1; D is perhaps TRBD1 (6 bases). The CDR3 has 12 amino acids. Trimming left V 1 base short and J 8 bases short, with 11 bases between. CDR1 is SQVTM and CDR2 is ANQGSEA in the germline V gene. Written as DNA, the CDR3 is TGCAGCGTTGAAGTTACCGGGACAGAAGCTTTCTTT. It translates to CSVEVTGTEAFF. Based on the CDR3 plus reference TRBV29-1 and TRBJ1-1, the full variable domain is SAVISQKPSRDICQRGTSLTIQCQVDSQVTMMFWYRQQPGQSLTLIATANQGSEATYESGFVIDKFPISRPNLTFSTLTVSNMSPEDSSIYLCSVEVTGTEAFFGQGTRLTVV.

The chain couples TRBV18 to TRBJ2-3; no reliable D call. Germline CDR1 is KGHSH and CDR2 is LQKENI. V lost 1 base to trimming and J lost 2 bases, with 4 bases between them. CDR3 length equals 13 residues. The DNA for the CDR3 is TGTGCCAGCTCACCACTCCTCACAGATACGCAGTATTTT. Translated, it gives CASSPLLTDTQYF.

This clonotype has a handful of counts. The chain combines TRBV20-1 with TRBJ2-1; TRBD2 matches at 13 bases. With 1 base clipped from V and 9 bases from J, the junction kept 12 bases outside the gene matches. Germline assignment: CDR1 DFQATT and CDR2 SNEGSKA (reference sequence). This CDR3 has 17 amino acids. The CDR3 bases are TGCAGTGCTAGAGCGATCACCACTAGCGGGAGGGCCAGTGAGCAGTTCTTC. Translation: CSARAITTSGRASEQFF.

For this clonotype: One end of the junction is discordant with germline, which a read error may explain. V and J are TRBV12-3 or TRBV12-4 and TRBJ2-1, with a possible D match to TRBD1 (6 bases). The CDR3 length is 17 residues. The CDR3, as DNA: TGTGCCAGCAGTTTAGGGACAGCCTTCAACTCCTGCAATGAGCAGTTCTTC. This sequence encodes CASSLGTAFNSCNEQFF.

The chain joins TRBV4-3 to TRBJ2-3; 10 positions agree with TRBD2. The CDR3 is 16 amino acids. Germline V lookup: CDR1 LGHNA, CDR2 YSLEER. Unmatched junction bases numbered 8, after V lost 4 bases and J lost 4 bases. This CDR3 reads CASSRHPSGSADTQYF. The CDR3 bases are TGCGCCAGCAGCCGACACCCTAGCGGGAGTGCAGATACGCAGTATTTT.

This clonotype was detected only a few times. The chain employs TRBV29-1 and TRBJ2-1; possibly TRBD2 for D (6 bases). Per germline, CDR1 SQVTM and CDR2 ANQGSEA. This CDR3 region has 11 residues. The V gene lost 5 bases and the J gene lost 7 bases, with 9 bases spanning the gap. The DNA of the CDR3 is TGCAGCGTTCCGACTAGGAATGAGCAGTTCTTC. It specifies CSVPTRNEQFF.

This clonotype was counted between two and nine times. The gene calls are TRBV21-1 and TRBJ1-2. TRBV21-1 is reported as a pseudogene. This CDR3 contains 14 residues. The CDR3 DNA reads TGTGCCAGCAGCAAAAGGAGACTACTCCACGGCTACACCTTC. Its translation: CASSKRRLLHGYTF.

Only a few counts were recorded for this clonotype. This chain links TRBV7-6 with TRBJ2-7; D call uncertain. Germline CDR1 reads SGHVS; CDR2 reads FNYEAQ. The V and J ends lost 5 bases and 3 bases respectively, with 11 bases between them. The CDR3 totals 13 residues. CDR3 sequence (DNA): TGTGCCAGCAGCGATGGACGGTACTACGAGCAGTACTTC. Translated: CASSDGRYYEQYF.

Only a few counts were recorded for this clonotype. This chain links TRBV28 with TRBJ1-5; tentatively, D is TRBD1 (5 bases). The CDR3 is made up of 17 amino acids. Germline values: CDR1 MDHEN, CDR2 SYDVKM. Trimming left V 7 bases short and J 1 base short, with 20 bases between. The CDR3 coding sequence is TGTGCCAGCAACCTAGGGACGCCCGTGGGAAGCAATCAGCCCCAGCATTTT. It yields the protein CASNLGTPVGSNQPQHF.